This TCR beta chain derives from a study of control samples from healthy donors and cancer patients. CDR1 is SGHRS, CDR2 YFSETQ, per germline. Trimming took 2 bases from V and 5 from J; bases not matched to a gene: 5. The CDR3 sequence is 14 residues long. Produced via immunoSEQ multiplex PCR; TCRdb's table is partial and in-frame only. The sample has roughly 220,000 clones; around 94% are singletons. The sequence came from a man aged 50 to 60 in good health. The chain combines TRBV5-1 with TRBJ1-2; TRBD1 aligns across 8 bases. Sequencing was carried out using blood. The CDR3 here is CASSLQGEPYGYTF. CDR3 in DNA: TGCGCCAGCAGCTTACAGGGGGAGCCTTATGGCTACACCTTC.